This T cell receptor beta chain appears in the sequencing data of a study of Ad26.COV2.S vaccination and SARS-CoV-2 variants. Points from the study as a whole: Among vaccine recipients, spike-specific TCR breadth exceeded that of placebo recipients. There was a possibility that the TCR breadth and depth analyses underestimated total T cell responses.

V was pared by 3 bases and J by 3 bases, with 12 bases between. CDR3 length: 13 residues. CDR1 is DFQATT and CDR2 is SNEGSKA in the germline V gene (reference sequence). With regard to this clone: No antigen is known for it.

As for treatment: roughly 18 received Ad26.COV2.S at low or high dose, single or two shots; several received placebo; per-sample allocation not given. At day 63 after the first vaccine or placebo injection, samples were drawn. Sequenced by immunoSEQ multiplex PCR; TCRdb stores in-frame clones only, minus some. Of 440,000 or so clones in the sample, less than 95% were seen once. The J gene is TRBJ2-7, the V gene TRBV20-1; possibly TRBD1 or TRBD2 for D (5 bases each). The sample was peripheral blood, taken in a trial of Ad26.COV2.S vaccine versus placebo. This receptor was identified in a person aged 18-65 years who received the Ad26.COV2.S COVID-19 vaccine or a placebo. CDR3 in DNA: TGCAGTGCTAGTTCCGGGGCGTACTACGAGCAGTACTTC. It translates to CSASSGAYYEQYF.